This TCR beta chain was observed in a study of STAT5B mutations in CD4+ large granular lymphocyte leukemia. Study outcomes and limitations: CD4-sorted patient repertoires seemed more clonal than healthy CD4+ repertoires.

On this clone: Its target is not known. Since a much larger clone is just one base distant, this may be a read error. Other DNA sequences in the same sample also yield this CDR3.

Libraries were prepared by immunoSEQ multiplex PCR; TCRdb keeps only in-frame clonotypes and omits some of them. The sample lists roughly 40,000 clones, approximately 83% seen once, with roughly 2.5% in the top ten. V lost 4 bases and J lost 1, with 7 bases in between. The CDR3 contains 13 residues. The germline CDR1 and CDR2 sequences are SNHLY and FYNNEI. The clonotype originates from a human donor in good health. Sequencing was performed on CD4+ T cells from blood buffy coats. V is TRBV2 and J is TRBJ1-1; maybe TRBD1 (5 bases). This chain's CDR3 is CASSGQGNTEAFF. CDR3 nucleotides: TGTGCCAGCAGTGGTCAGGGGAACACTGAAGCTTTCTTT.